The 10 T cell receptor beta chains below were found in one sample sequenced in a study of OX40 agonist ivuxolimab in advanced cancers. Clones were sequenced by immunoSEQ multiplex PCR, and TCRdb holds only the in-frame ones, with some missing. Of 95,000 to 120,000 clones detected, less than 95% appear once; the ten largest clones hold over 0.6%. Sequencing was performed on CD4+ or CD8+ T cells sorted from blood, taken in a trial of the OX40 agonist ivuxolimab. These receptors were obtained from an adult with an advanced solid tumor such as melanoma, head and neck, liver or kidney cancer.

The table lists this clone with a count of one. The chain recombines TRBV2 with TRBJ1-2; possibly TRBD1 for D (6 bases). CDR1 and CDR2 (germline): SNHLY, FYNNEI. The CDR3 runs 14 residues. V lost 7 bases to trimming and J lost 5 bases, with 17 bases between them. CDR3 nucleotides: TGTGCCAGCACCGAAAGGGGGACACCTTATGGCTACACCTTC. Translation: CASTERGTPYGYTF.

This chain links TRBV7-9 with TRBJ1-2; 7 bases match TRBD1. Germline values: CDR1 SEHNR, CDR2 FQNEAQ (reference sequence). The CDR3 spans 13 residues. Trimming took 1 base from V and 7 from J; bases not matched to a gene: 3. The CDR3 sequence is CASSLGQGTGYTF. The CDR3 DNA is TGTGCCAGCAGCTTAGGACAGGGTACTGGCTACACCTTC. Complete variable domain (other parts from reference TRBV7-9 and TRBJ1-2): DTGVSQNPRHKITKRGQNVTFRCDPISEHNRLYWYRQTLGQGPEFLTYFQNEAQLEKSRLLSDRFSAERPKGSFSTLEIQRTEQGDSAMYLCASSLGQGTGYTFGSGTRLTVV.

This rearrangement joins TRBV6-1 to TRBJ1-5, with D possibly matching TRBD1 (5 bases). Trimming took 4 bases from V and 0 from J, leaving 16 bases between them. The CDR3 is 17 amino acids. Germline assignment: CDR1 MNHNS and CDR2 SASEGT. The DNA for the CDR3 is TGTGCCAGCAGTGGCGGGACGGCGTCGGATAGCAATCAGCCCCAGCATTTT. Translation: CASSGGTASDSNQPQHF.

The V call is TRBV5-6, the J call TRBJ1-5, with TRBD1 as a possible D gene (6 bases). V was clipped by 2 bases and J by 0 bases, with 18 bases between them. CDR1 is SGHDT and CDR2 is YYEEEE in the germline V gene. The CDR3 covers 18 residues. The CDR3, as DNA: TGTGCCAGCAGCTTCCGCGGGGGGGCAGGCGATAGCAATCAGCCCCAGCATTTT. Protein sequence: CASSFRGGAGDSNQPQHF.

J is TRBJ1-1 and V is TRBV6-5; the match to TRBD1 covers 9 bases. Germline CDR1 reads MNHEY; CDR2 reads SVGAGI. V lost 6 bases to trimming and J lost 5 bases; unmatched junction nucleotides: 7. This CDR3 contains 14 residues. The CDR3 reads CASRNRGRWTEAFF. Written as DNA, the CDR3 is TGTGCCAGCAGAAACAGGGGGCGCTGGACTGAAGCTTTCTTT.

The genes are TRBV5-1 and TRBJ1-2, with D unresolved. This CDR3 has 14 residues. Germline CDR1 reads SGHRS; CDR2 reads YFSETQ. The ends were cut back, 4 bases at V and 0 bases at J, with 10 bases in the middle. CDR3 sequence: CASSEGSSNYGYTF. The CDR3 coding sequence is TGCGCCAGCAGCGAAGGTAGTTCTAACTATGGCTACACCTTC.

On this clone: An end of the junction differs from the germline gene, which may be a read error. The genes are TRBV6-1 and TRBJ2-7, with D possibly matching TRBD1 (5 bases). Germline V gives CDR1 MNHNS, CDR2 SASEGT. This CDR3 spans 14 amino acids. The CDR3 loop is CASSEAGRQTHRGF. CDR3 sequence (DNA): TGTGCCAGCAGTGAAGCCGGTCGACAGACTCATAGGGGCTTC.

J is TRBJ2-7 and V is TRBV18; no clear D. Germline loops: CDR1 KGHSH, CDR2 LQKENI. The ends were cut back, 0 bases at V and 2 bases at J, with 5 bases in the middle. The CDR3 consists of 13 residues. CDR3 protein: CASSPPLPYEQYF. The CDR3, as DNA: TGTGCCAGCTCACCACCCCTGCCCTACGAGCAGTACTTC.

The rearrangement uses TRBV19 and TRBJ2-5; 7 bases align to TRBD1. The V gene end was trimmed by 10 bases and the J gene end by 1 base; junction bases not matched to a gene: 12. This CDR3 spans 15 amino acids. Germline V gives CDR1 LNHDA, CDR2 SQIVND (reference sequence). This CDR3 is CATRYNRGPQETQYF. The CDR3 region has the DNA TGTGCCACCCGATACAACAGGGGCCCCCAAGAGACCCAGTACTTC.

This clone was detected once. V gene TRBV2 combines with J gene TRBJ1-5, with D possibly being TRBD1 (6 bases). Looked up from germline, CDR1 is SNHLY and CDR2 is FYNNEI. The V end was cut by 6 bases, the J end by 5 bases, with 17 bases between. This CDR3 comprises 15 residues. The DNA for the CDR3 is TGTGCCAGCAGGGAAACAGGGATTCCTCATCAGCCCCAGCATTTT. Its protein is CASRETGIPHQPQHF.